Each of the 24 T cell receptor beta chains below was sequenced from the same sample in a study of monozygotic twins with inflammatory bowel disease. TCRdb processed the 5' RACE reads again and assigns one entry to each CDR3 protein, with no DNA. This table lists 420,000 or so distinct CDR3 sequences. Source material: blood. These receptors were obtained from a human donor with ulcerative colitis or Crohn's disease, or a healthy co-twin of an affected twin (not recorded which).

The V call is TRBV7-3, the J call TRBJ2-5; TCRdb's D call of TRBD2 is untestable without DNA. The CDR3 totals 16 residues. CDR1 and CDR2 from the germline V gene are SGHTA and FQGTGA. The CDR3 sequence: CASSLTASGSGETQYF.

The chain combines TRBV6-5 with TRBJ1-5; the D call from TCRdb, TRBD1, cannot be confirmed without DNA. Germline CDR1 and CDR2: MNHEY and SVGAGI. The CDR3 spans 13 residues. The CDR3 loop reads CASSRGGNQPQHF.

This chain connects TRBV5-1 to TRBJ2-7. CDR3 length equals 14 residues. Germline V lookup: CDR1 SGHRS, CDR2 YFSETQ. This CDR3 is CASSLDSSTYEQYF.

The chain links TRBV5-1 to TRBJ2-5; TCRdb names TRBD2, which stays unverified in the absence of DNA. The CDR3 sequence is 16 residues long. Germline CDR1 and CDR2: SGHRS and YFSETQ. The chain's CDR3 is CASSPVVAGTQETQYF.

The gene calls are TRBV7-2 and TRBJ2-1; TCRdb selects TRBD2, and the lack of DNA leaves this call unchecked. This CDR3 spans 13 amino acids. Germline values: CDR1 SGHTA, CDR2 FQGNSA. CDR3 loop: CASRLSPSEEQFF.

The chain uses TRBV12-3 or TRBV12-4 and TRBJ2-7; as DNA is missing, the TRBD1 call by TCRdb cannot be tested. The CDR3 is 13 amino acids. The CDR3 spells CASGRGDSYEQYF.

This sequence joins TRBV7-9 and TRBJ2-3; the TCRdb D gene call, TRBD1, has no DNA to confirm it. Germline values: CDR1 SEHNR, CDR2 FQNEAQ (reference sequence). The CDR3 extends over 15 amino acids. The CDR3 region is CASSPEPGSPDTQYF. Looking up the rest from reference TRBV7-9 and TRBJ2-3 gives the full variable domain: DTGVSQNPRHKITKRGQNVTFRCDPISEHNRLYWYRQTLGQGPEFLTYFQNEAQLEKSRLLSDRFSAERPKGSFSTLEIQRTEQGDSAMYLCASSPEPGSPDTQYFGPGTRLTVL.

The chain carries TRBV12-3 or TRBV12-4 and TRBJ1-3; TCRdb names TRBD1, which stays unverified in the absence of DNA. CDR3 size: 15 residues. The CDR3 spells CASSLVGQGQNTIYF.

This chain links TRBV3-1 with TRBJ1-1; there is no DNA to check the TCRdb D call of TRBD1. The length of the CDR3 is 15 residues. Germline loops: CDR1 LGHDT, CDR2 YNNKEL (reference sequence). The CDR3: CASSQDFDRSTEAFF.

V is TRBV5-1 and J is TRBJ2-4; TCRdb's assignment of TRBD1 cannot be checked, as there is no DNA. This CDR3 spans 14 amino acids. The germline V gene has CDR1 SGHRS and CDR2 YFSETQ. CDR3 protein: CASSLVPALNIQYF.

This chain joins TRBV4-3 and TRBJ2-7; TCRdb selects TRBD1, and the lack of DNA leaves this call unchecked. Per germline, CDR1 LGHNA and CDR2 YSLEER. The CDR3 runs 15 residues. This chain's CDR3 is CASSQATGGSYEQYF.

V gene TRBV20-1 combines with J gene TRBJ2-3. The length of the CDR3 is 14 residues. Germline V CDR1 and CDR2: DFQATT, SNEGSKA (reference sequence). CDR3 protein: CSARVRGHTDTQYF.

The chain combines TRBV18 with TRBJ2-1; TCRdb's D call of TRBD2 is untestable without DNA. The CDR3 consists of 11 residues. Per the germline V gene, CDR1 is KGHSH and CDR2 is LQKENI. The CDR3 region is CASSPGLGQFF. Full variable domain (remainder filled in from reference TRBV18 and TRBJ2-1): NAGVMQNPRHLVRRRGQEARLRCSPMKGHSHVYWYRQLPEEGLKFMVYLQKENIIDESGMPKERFSAEFPKEGPSILRIQQVVRGDSAAYFCASSPGLGQFFGPGTRLTVL.

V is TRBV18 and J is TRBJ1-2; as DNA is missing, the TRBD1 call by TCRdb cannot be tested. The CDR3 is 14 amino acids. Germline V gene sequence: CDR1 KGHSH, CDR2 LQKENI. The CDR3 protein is CASSPAGGDYGYTF.

This CDR3 is CASSLAPTGLAGANYEQYF. The V and J genes are TRBV7-2 and TRBJ2-7; checking the TCRdb D call of TRBD2 is not possible without DNA. Germline CDR1 and CDR2: SGHTA and FQGNSA. The CDR3 sequence is 19 residues long.

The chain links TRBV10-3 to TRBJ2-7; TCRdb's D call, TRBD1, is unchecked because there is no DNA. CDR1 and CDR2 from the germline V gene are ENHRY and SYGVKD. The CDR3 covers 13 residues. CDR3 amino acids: CAIRGTEPYEQYF.

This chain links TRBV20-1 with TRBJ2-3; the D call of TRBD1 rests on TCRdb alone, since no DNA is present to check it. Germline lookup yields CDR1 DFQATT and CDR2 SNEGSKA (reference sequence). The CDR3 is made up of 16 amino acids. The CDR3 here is CSAREYRGGGTDTQYF.

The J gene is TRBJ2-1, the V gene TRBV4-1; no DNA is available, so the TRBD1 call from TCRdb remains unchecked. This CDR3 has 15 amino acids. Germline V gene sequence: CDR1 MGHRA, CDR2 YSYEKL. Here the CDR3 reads CASSQGQGGYNEQFF.

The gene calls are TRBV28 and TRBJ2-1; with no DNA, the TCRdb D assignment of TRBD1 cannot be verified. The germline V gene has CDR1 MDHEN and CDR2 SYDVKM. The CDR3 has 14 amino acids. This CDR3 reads CASSHRGRVSEQFF. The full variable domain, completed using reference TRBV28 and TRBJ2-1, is DVKVTQSSRYLVKRTGEKVFLECVQDMDHENMFWYRQDPGLGLRLIYFSYDVKMKEKGDIPEGYSVSREKKERFSLILESASTNQTSMYLCASSHRGRVSEQFFGPGTRLTVL.

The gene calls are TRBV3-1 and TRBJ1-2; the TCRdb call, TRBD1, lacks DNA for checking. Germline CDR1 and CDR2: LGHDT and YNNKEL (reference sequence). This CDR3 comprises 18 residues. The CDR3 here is CASSYAQGAQLTVYGYTF. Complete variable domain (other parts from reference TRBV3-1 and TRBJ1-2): DTAVSQTPKYLVTQMGNDKSIKCEQNLGHDTMYWYKQDSKKFLKIMFSYNNKELIINETVPNRFSPKSPDKAHLNLHINSLELGDSAVYFCASSYAQGAQLTVYGYTFGSGTRLTVV.

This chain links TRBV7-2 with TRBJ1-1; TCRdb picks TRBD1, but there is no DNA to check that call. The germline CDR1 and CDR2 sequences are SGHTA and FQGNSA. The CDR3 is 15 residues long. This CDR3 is CASSAGTGAHPEAFF.

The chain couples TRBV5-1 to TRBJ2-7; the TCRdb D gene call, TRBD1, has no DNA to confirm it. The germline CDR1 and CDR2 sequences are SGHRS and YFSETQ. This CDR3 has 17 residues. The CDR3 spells CASSLAFRTGTMYEQYF.

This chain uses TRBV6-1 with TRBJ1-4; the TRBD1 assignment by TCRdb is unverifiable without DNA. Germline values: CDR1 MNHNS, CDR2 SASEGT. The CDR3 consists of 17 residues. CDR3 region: CASSTRQQGRQNEKLFF.

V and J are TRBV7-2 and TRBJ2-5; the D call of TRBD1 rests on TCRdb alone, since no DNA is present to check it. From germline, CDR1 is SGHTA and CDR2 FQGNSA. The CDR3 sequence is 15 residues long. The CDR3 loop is CASSRVVGGSETQYF.